This T cell receptor beta chain originates from a study of identical twins. Findings and limits, study-wide: Zero-insertion analyses could be partly confounded by invariant MAIT and iNKT cells. Twins shared beta out-of-frame sequences in excess, but this excess was weaker.

With respect to this clonotype: Its antigen is not identified.

The germline CDR1 and CDR2 sequences are LGHDT and YNNKEL (reference sequence). The junction had 11 bases not matched to a gene; V was cut back by 0 bases and J by 2 bases. The CDR3 extends over 20 amino acids. TCRdb used MiXCR to reprocess the 5' RACE reads, holding one entry per CDR3 protein. The sample records about 530,000 distinct CDR3 sequences, 13% to 15% being singletons. This sample was shared with a second study, whose subject was yellow fever vaccine responses in identical twins.

This TCR was recovered from a woman between 18 and 29 years old in good health. The chain is built from TRBV3-1 and TRBJ2-1, with 12 bases lining up with TRBD2. The sequenced sample consisted of CD4+ T cells sorted from blood. The CDR3 DNA reads TGTGCCAGCAGCCAAGATCAAGGGCTAGCGGGGGGGTCGCCCTACAATGAGCAGTTCTTC. Translation: CASSQDQGLAGGSPYNEQFF.